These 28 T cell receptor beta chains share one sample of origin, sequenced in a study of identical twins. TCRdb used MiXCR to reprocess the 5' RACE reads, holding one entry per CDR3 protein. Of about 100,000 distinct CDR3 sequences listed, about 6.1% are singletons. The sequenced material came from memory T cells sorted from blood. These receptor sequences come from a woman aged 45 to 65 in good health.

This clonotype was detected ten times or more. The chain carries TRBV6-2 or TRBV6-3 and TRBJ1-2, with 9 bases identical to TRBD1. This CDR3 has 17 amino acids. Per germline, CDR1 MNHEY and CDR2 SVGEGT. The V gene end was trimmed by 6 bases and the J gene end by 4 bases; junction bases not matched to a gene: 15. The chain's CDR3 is CASSPHATGGLFYGYTF. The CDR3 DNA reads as TGTGCCAGCAGCCCACATGCAACAGGGGGCCTCTTCTATGGCTACACCTTC.

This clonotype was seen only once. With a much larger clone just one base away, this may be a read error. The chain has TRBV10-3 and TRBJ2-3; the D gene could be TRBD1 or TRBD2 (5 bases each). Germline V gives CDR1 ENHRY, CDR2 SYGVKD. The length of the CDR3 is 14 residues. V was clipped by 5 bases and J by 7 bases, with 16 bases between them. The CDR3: CAISQQGVGNTQYF. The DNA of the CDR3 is TGTGCCATCAGTCAGCAGGGAGTCGGGAATACGCAGTATTTT.

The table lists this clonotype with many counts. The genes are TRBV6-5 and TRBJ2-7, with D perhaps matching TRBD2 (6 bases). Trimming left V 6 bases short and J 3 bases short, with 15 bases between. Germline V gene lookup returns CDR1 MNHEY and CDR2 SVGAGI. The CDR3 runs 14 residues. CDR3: CASSRAGSNYEQYF. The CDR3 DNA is TGTGCCAGCAGCCGAGCGGGTTCTAACTACGAGCAGTACTTC.

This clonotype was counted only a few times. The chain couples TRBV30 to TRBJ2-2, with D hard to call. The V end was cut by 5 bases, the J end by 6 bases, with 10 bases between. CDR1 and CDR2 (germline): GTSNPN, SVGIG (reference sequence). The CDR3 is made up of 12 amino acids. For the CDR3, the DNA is TGTGCCTGGGGTCTTTCTCCCGGGGAGCTGTTTTTT. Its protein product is CAWGLSPGELFF.

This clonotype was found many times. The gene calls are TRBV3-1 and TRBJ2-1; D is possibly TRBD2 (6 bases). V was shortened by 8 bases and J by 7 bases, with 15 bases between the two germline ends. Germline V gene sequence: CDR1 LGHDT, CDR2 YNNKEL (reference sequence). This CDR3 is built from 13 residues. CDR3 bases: TGTGCCAGCTCTCCGGGAGAAAGGAATGAGCAGTTCTTC. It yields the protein CASSPGERNEQFF.

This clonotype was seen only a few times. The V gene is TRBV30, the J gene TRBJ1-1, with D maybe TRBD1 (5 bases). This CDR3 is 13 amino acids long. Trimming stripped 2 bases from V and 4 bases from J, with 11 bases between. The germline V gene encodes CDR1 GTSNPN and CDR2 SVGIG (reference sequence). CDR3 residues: CAWSSRAGTEAFF. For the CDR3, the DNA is TGTGCCTGGAGTTCCAGGGCAGGCACTGAAGCTTTCTTT.

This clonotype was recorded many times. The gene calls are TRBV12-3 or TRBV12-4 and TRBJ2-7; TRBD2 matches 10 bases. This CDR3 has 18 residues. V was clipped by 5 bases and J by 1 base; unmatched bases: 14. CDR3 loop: CASSPCSNQREGSYEQYV. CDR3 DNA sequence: TGTGCCAGCAGTCCCTGTTCGAACCAGCGGGAGGGATCCTACGAGCAGTACGTC.

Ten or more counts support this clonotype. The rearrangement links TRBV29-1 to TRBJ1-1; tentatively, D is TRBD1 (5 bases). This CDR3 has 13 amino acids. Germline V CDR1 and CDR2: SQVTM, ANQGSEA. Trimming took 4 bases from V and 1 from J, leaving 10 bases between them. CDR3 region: CSVGQPKNTEAFF. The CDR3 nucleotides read TGCAGCGTTGGACAGCCGAAGAACACTGAAGCTTTCTTT.

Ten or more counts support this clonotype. CDR3 sequence (DNA): TGCGCCAGCAGCTCATATCTAGCGGGAGGCGCCGGGGAGCTGTTTTTT. Protein: CASSSYLAGGAGELFF. The chain carries TRBV4-1 and TRBJ2-2; 11 bases are a match to TRBD2. Trimming at V came to 5 bases and at J to 6 bases, leaving 8 bases not matched to a gene. Germline-derived CDR1 and CDR2 are MGHRA and YSYEKL. The CDR3 loop spans 16 amino acids.

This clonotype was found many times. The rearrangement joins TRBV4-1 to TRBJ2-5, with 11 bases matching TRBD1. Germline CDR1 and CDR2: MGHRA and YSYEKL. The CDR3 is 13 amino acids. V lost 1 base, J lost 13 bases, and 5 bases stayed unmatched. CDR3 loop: CASSQVRDRGLYF. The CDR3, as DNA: TGCGCCAGCAGCCAAGTCCGGGACAGGGGGTTGTACTTC.

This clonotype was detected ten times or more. The CDR3 loop reads CASSPGGGPNEKLFF. The CDR3 nucleotides are TGTGCCAGCTCACCTGGCGGCGGACCGAATGAAAAACTGTTTTTT. The chain combines TRBV18 with TRBJ1-4; D is ambiguous. CDR1 KGHSH and CDR2 LQKENI come from the germline V gene. This CDR3 is built from 15 residues. Trimming shortened V by 3 bases and J by 5 bases, and 13 bases separated the two germline ends.

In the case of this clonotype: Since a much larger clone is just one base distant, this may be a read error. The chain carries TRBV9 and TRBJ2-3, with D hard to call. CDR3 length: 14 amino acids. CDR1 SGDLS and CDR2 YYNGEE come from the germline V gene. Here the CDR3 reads CDSSLADSTDTQYF. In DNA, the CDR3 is TGTGACAGCAGCCTCGCAGACTCCACAGATACGCAGTATTTT.

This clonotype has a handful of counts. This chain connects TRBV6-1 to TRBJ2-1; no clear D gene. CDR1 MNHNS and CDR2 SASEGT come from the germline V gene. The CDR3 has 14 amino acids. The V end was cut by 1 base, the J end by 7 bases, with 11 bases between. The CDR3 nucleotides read TGTGCCAGCAGTGAAGTTTCCAGTGTGAATGAGCAGTTCTTC. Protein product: CASSEVSSVNEQFF.

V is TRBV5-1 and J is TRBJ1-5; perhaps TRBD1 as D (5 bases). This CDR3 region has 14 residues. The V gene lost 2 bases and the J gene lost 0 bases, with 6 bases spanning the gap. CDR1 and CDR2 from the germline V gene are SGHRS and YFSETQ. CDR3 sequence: CASSFGTSNQPQHF. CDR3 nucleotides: TGCGCCAGCAGCTTCGGGACTAGCAATCAGCCCCAGCATTTT. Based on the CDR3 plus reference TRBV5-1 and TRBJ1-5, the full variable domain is KAGVTQTPRYLIKTRGQQVTLSCSPISGHRSVSWYQQTPGQGLQFLFEYFSETQRNKGNFPGRFSGRQFSNSRSEMNVSTLELGDSALYLCASSFGTSNQPQHFGDGTRLSIL.

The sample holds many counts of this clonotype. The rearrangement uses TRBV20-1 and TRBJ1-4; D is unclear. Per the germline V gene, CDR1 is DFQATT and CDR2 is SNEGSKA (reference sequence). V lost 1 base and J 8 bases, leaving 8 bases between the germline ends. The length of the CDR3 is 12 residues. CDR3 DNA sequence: TGCAGTGCTAGAGGGCTCGGGGAAAAACTGTTTTTT. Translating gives CSARGLGEKLFF.

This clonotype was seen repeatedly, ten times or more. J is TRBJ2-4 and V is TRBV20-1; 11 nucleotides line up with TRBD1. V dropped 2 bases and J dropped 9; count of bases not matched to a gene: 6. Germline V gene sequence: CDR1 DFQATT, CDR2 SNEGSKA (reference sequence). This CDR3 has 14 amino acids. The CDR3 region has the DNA TGCAGTGCTAGATATGGGACAGGGGGTGGCATTCAGTACTTC. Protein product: CSARYGTGGGIQYF.

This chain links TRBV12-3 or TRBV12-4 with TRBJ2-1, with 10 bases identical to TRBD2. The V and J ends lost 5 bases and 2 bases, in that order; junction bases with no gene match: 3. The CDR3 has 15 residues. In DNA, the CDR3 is TGTGCCAGCAGTCCTAGCGGGGGCCCCTACAATGAGCAGTTCTTC. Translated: CASSPSGGPYNEQFF.

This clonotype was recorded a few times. CDR3 residues: CASSLDLVTGNYGYTF. The CDR3 bases are TGTGCCAGCAGCTTAGATCTGGTGACAGGGAACTATGGCTACACCTTC. The rearrangement joins TRBV11-2 to TRBJ1-2; 7 nucleotides match TRBD1. The CDR3 totals 16 residues. Trimming cost V 0 bases and J 2 bases; bases outside gene matches: 6. Germline values: CDR1 SGHAT, CDR2 FQNNGV.

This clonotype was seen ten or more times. The CDR3 here is CASSYHLGGPRAVEQYV. The CDR3 DNA is TGTGCCAGCAGCTACCACCTCGGCGGCCCCCGAGCGGTCGAGCAGTACGTC. This chain uses TRBV5-5 with TRBJ2-7; tentative D call: TRBD2 (5 bases). CDR1 is SGHKS, CDR2 YYEKEE, per germline (reference sequence). The V and J ends lost 3 bases and 6 bases respectively, with 25 bases between them. There are 17 residues in the CDR3.

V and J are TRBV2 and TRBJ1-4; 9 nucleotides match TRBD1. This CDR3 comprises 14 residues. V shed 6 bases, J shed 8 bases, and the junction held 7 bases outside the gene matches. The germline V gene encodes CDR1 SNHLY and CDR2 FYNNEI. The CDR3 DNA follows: TGTGCCAGCAGCACGGACAGGGGACAAGAAAAACTGTTTTTT. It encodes CASSTDRGQEKLFF.

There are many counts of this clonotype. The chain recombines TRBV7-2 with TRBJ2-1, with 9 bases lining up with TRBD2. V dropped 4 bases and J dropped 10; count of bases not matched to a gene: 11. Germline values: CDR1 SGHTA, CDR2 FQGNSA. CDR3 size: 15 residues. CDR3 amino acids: CASSSLAGGPGEQFF. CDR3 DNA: TGTGCCAGCAGCTCCCTTGCGGGAGGGCCGGGGGAGCAGTTCTTC.

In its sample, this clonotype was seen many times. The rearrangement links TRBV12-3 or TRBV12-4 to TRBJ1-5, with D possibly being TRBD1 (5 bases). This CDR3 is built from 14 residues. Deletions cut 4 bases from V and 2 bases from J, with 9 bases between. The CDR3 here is CASSWQGGNQPQHF. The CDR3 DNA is TGTGCCAGCAGTTGGCAGGGTGGCAATCAGCCCCAGCATTTT.

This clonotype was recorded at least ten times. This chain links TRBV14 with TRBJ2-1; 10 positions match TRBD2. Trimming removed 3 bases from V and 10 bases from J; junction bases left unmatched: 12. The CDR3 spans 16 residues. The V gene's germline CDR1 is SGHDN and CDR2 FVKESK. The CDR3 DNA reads TGTGCCAGCAGCCATCTGTCTAGCGGGGGCCGTGGAGAGCAGTTCTTC. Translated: CASSHLSSGGRGEQFF.

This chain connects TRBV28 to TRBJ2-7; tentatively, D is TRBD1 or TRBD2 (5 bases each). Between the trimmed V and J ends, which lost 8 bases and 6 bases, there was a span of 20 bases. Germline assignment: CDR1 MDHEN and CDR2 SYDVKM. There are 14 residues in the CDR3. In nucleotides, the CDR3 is TGTGCCAGCGTCGGGACCGCAAAGAGTGGCGAGCAGTACGTC. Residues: CASVGTAKSGEQYV.

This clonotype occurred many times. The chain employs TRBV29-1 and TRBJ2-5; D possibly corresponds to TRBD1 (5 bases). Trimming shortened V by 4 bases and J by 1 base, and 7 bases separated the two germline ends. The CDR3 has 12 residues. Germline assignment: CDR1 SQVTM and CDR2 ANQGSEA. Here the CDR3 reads CSVGTRQETQYF. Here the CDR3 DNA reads TGCAGCGTTGGGACACGCCAAGAGACCCAGTACTTC.

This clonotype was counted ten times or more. CDR3 coding DNA: TGCAGCGTCTCGACAGCCATGAACACTGAAGCTTTCTTT. Translating gives CSVSTAMNTEAFF. This rearrangement joins TRBV29-1 to TRBJ1-1, with D possibly TRBD1 on 5 matching bases. Trimming pared 6 bases from V and 0 bases from J, leaving 11 bases between. Germline lookup yields CDR1 SQVTM and CDR2 ANQGSEA. The CDR3 extends over 13 amino acids.

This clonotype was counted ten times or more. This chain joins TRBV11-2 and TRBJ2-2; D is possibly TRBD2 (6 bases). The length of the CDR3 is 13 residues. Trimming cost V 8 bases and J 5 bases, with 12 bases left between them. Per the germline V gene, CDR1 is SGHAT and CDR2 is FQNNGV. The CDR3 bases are TGTGCCAGCGGCAGGGCGGGGACCGGGGAGCTGTTTTTT. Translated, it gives CASGRAGTGELFF.

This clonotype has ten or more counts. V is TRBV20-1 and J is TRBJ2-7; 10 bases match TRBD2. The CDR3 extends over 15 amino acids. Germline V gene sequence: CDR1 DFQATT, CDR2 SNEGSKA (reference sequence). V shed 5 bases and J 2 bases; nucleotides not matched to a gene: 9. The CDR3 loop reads CSAPRASGSPYEQYF. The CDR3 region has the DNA TGCAGTGCTCCGCGAGCTAGCGGGAGTCCCTACGAGCAGTACTTC.